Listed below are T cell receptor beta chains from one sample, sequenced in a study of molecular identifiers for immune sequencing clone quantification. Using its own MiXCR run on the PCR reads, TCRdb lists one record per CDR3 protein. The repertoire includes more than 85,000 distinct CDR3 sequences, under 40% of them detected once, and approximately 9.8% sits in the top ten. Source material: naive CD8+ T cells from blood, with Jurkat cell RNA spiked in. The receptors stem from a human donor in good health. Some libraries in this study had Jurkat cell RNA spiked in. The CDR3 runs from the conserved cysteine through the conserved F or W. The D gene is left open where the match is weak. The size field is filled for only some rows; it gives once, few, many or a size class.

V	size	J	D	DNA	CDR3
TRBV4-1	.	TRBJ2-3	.	TGCGCCAGGAGCCAAGGGGGCACAGATACGCAGTATTTT	CARSQGGTDTQYF
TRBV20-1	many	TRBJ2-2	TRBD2	TGCAGTGCCCATGGACTAGCGGGGATGAACACCGGGGAGCTGTTTTTT	CSAHGLAGMNTGELFF
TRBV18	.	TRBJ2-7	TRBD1	TGTGCCAGCTCACCTGGGACAGGGTATAACGAGCAGTACTTC	CASSPGTGYNEQYF
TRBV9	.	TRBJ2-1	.	TGTGCCAGCAGCGTAGACGGACCCTCCTATAATGAGCAGTTCTTC	CASSVDGPSYNEQFF
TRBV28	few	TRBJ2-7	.	TGTGCCAGCAGTTTATTAAGGGGTTCGGGTTACGAGCAGTACTTC	CASSLLRGSGYEQYF
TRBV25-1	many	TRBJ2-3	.	TGTGCCAGCAGTGAAGAATATGCAGATACGCAGTATTTT	CASSEEYADTQYF
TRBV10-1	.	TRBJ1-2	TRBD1	TGCGCCAGCAGTGATCCAAGGGACAGGAGATATGGCTACACCTTC	CASSDPRDRRYGYTF
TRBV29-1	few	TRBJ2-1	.	TGCAGCGTTGAAGATAACCGGGCCCCTACTGGTTGGGAGCAGTTCTTC	CSVEDNRAPTGWEQFF
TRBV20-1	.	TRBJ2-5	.	TGCAGTGCTAACACTGGACGATCAAGTTGGGATCAAGAGACCCAGTACTTC	CSANTGRSSWDQETQYF
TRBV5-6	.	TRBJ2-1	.	TGTGCCAGCAGCTTGTGGCGTGATGAGCAGTTCTTC	CASSLWRDEQFF
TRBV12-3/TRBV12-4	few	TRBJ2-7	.	TGTGCCAGCAGTTCCCGGCAGGACTCCTACGAGCAGTACTTC	CASSSRQDSYEQYF
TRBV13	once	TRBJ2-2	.	TGTGCCAGCAGCCTCACGGACACCGGGGAGCTGTTTTTT	CASSLTDTGELFF
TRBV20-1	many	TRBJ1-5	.	TGCAGTGCTCGACAGGTTCGCAATCAGCCCCAGCATTTT	CSARQVRNQPQHF
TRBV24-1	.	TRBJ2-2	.	TGTGCCACCAGTGATTTGAGGCGGGGGAACACCGGGGAGCTGTTTTTT	CATSDLRRGNTGELFF
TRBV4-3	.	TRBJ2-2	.	TGCGCCAGCAGCCAACCCCAGAGAGGGAGGAACACCGCGGAGCTGTTTTTT	CASSQPQRGRNTAELFF
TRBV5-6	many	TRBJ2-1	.	TGTGCCAGCAGCCGTGCCAATGAGCAGTTCTTC	CASSRANEQFF
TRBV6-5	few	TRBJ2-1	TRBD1	TGTGCCAGCAGTCCGGGACAGGGGGCTTGGAATGAGCAGTTCTTC	CASSPGQGAWNEQFF
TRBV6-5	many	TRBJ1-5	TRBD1	TGTGCCAGCAGAGTTACAGGGGAGAATCAGCCCCAGCATTTT	CASRVTGENQPQHF
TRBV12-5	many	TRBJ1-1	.	TGTGCTAGTCGCGGCGTGGACACTGAAGCTTTCTTT	CASRGVDTEAFF
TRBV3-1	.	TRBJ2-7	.	TGTGCCAGCAGCCAAGATGGGAAATTCCCCCACGAGCAGTACTTC	CASSQDGKFPHEQYF
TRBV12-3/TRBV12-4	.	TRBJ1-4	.	TGTGCCAGCAGTTTCGGTGAAAAACTGTTTTTT	CASSFGEKLFF
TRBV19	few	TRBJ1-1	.	TGTGCCAGTAGTATGGGTCAGATGAACACTGAAGCTTTCTTT	CASSMGQMNTEAFF
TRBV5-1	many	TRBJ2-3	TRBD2	TGCGCCAGCAGCTCCCTAGCGGGACTCACAGATACGCAGTATTTT	CASSSLAGLTDTQYF
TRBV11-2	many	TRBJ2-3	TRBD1	TGTGCCAGCAGCCGTCGGACAGGGGGTACAGATACGCAGTATTTT	CASSRRTGGTDTQYF
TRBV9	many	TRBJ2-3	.	TGTGCCAGCAGCGAGATAGCAGACACAGATACGCAGTATTTT	CASSEIADTDTQYF
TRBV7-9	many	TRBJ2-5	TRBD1	TGTGCCAGCAGCTCGGACAGGCGGCAAGAGACCCAGTACTTC	CASSSDRRQETQYF
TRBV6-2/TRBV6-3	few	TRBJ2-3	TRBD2	TGTGCCAGCAGTTACTCCGGGACTAGCGGATCGGGAGATACGCAGTATTTT	CASSYSGTSGSGDTQYF
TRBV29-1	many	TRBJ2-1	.	TGCAGCGTTGAACTCCTATACAATGAGCAGTTCTTC	CSVELLYNEQFF
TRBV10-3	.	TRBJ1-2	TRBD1	TGTGCCACCGGGACAGGGGCGCGCTACACCTTC	CATGTGARYTF
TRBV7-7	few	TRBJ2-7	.	TGTGCCACCGGGTTCCTTTGGCATGAAACCTACGAGCAGTACTTC	CATGFLWHETYEQYF
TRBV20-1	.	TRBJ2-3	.	TGCAGTGCTCCTCATTTCGACAGGACTGTAGTCTCCACAGATACGCAGTATTTT	CSAPHFDRTVVSTDTQYF
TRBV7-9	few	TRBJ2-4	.	TGTGCCAGCAGCTTATATGCCGACAGCCGGTACTTC	CASSLYADSRYF
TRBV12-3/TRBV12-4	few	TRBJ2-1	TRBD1	TGTGCCAGCAGTTTAAATCAGGGGGCTAGGGACAATGAGCAGTTCTTC	CASSLNQGARDNEQFF
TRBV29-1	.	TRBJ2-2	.	TGCAGCGTTGATTTGCTTTCCGGGGAGCTGTTTTTT	CSVDLLSGELFF
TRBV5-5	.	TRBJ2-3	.	TGTGCCGGCAGCTTTACCGGACGGACTAGCACAGATACGCAGTATTTT	CAGSFTGRTSTDTQYF
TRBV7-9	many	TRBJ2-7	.	TGTGCCAGCTCCAGCGGGCCAAGCTCCTACGAGCAGTACTTC	CASSSGPSSYEQYF
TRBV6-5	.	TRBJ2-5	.	TGTGCCAGCAGTTGGGTCGGCAGAACATGGGCCCAGTACTTC	CASSWVGRTWAQYF
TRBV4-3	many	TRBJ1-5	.	TGCGCCAGCAGCCAAGATTTCAGGGCCAGAAATCAGCCCCAGCATTTT	CASSQDFRARNQPQHF
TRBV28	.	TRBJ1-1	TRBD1	TGTGCCAGCAGGAGGTTAACAGGGGGAGAAGCTTTCTTT	CASRRLTGGEAFF
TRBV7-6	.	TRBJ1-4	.	TGTGCCAGCAGCCCTTACGGGACACCGAATGAAAAACTGTTTTTT	CASSPYGTPNEKLFF
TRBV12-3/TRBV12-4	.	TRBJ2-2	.	TGTGCCAGCAGTTTCCCATCAGGTCCCCCCGGGGAGCTGTTTTTT	CASSFPSGPPGELFF
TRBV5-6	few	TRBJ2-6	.	TGTGCCAGCAGCTTGGGAGGTGGGGTTGGGGCCAACGTCCTGACTTTC	CASSLGGGVGANVLTF
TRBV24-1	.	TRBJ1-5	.	TGTGCCACCAGTGATTTGTATACAGTTCAGCCCCAGCATTTT	CATSDLYTVQPQHF
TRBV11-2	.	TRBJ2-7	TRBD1	TGTGCCAGCAGCTTAGGCTCCGGGACAGGTTACGAGCAGTACTTC	CASSLGSGTGYEQYF
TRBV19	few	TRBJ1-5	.	TGTGCCAGTAGTATAGCCGGATATAGCAATCAGCCCCAGCATTTT	CASSIAGYSNQPQHF
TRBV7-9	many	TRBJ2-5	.	TGTGCCAGCAGCTTACTCCACCAAGAGACCCAGTACTTC	CASSLLHQETQYF
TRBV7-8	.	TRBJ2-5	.	TGTGCCAGCAGCGCCGGCCAAGAGACCCAGTACTTC	CASSAGQETQYF
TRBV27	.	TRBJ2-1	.	TGTGCCAGCAGTCTTTCGACAGAGGAAAATTACAAAGAGCAGTTCTTC	CASSLSTEENYKEQFF
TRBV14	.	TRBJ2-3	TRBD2	TGTGCCAGCAGCCTAAACGGGGGGACAGATACGCAGTATTTT	CASSLNGGTDTQYF
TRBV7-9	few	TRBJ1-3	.	TGTGCCAGCAGCTTGGGACCGAGAGACACCATATATTTT	CASSLGPRDTIYF
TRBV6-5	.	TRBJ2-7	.	TGTGCCAGCGGATCCCAACCCCCCCACTTC	CASGSQPPHF
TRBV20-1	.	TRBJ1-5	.	TGCAGTACTCAGGGGTATAGCAATCAGCCCCAGCATTTT	CSTQGYSNQPQHF